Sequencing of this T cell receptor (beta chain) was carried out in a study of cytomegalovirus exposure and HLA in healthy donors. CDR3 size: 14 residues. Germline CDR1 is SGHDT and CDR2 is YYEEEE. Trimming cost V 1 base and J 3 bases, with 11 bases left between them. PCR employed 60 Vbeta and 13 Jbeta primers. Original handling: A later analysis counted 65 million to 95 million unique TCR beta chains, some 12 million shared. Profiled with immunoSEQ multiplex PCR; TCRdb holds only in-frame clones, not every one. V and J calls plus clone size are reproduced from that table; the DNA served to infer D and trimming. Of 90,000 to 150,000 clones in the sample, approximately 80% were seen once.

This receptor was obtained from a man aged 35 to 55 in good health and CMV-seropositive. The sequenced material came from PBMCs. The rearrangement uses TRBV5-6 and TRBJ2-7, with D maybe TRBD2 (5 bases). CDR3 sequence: CASSLRGSRYEQYF. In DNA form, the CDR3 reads TGTGCCAGCAGCTTGCGGGGATCGCGCTACGAGCAGTACTTC. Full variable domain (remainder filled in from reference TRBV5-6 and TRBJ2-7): DAGVTQSPTHLIKTRGQQVTLRCSPKSGHDTVSWYQQALGQGPQFIFQYYEEEERQRGNFPDRFSGHQFPNYSSELNVNALLLGDSALYLCASSLRGSRYEQYFGPGTRLTVT.